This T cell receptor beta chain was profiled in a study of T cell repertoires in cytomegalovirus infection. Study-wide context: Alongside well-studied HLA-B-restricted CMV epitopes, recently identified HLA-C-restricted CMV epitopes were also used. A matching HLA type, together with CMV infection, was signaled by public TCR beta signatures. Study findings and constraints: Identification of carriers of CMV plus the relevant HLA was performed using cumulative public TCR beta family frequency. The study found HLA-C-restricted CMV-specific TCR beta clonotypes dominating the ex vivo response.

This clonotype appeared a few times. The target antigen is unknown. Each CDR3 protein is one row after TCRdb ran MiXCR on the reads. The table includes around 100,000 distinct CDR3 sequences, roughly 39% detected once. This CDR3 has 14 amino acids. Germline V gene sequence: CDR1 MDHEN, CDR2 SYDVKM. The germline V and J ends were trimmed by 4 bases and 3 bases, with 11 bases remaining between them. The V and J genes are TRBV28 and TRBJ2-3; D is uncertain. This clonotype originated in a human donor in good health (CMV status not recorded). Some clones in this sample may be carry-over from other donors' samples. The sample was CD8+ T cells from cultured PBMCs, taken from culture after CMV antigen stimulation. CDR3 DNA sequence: TGTGCCAGCAGTTCCCAGGTGGGGACAGATACGCAGTATTTT. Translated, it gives CASSSQVGTDTQYF. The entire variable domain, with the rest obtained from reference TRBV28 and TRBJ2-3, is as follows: DVKVTQSSRYLVKRTGEKVFLECVQDMDHENMFWYRQDPGLGLRLIYFSYDVKMKEKGDIPEGYSVSREKKERFSLILESASTNQTSMYLCASSSQVGTDTQYFGPGTRLTVL.